Sequencing of this TCR beta chain was carried out in a study of PD-L1 blockade in urothelial cancer. Turning to the study itself: A median of roughly 140,000 T cells was found in the blood samples.

Assay used: immunoSEQ multiplex PCR; TCRdb lists only in-frame clones, some missing. The sample yields about 70,000 clones, roughly 90% seen once. This CDR3 comprises 15 residues. V was clipped by 2 bases and J by 8 bases; unmatched bases: 7. CDR1 and CDR2 from the germline V gene are KGHSH and LQKENI. Indicated time point: pretreatment peripheral blood. The chain links TRBV18 to TRBJ2-2; 8 bases align to TRBD2. This sequence was found in a man aged 65-85 years with urothelial cancer. The specimen comprised PBMCs, sampled around atezolizumab (anti-PD-L1) treatment. DNA for the CDR3: TGTGCCAGCTCACCAGAGCGGGAGATTGCGGGGGAGCTGTTTTTT. This gives the protein CASSPEREIAGELFF.